The entry below describes one TCR beta chain. The antigen is undetermined. Positively selected for CCR7, the CD45RO-negative cells used as naive CD8 cells excluded terminally differentiated effector memory CD45RA+ cells. Healthy adults negative for HIV, lacking recent acute infections or vaccinations, served as donors. These data are taken from a study of shared clonotypes between healthy human individuals. The method was immunoSEQ multiplex PCR; TCRdb's version includes in-frame clones alone and lacks a portion of them. Here the sample spans approximately 2,000,000 clones, approximately 92% being singletons. Study-wide results and caveats: Depth was large, yet rarefaction showed that sorted-subset sequencing was incomplete.

This receptor was taken from a man aged 18 to 29 in good health. Some clones in this sample may be carry-over from other donors' samples. Sequenced material: naive CD8+ T cells from PBMCs.

The CDR3 DNA reads as TGTGCCAGCAGTTATCTAGCGGGAGACTCTGGGGCCAACGTCCTGACTTTC. Translated: CASSYLAGDSGANVLTF. The rearrangement links TRBV7-6 to TRBJ2-6; 10 bases align to TRBD2. Trimming at V came to 6 bases and at J to 0 bases, leaving 5 bases not matched to a gene. CDR3 length: 17 amino acids. CDR1 and CDR2 (germline): SGHVS, FNYEAQ.